Listed below are T cell receptor beta chains from one sample, sequenced in a study of T cells in pancreatic ductal adenocarcinoma. Libraries were prepared by immunoSEQ multiplex PCR; TCRdb keeps only in-frame clonotypes and omits some of them. Among roughly 100,000 clones listed, about 95% were seen once. The sequencing input was PBMCs. The receptors were sampled from a human donor with pancreatic ductal adenocarcinoma. Both conserved end residues are part of each CDR3. A D gene is named only where the DNA matches it firmly. Clone size appears in some rows only: once, few, many, or a class for an expanded clone.

CASSLYRGQPQHF	TGTGCCAGCAGCTTATACAGGGGTCAGCCCCAGCATTTT	TRBD1	TRBJ1-5	TRBV7-2	.
CASSRGLAGGEQYF	TGTGCCAGCAGCAGGGGACTAGCGGGAGGTGAGCAGTACTTC	TRBD2	TRBJ2-7	TRBV5-4	.
CASSLVGASLTDTQYF	TGTGCCAGCAGCTTAGTTGGAGCTTCCCTCACAGATACGCAGTATTTT	.	TRBJ2-3	TRBV7-6	.
CASSFRIADSEQYF	TGTGCCAGCAGTTTTAGAATCGCCGATTCCGAGCAGTACTTC	.	TRBJ2-7	TRBV27	.
CASSWGASYEQYF	TGTGCCAGCAGCTGGGGAGCCTCCTACGAGCAGTACTTC	.	TRBJ2-7	TRBV7-3	.
CATSRRDTQETQYF	TGTGCCACCAGCAGACGTGACACCCAAGAGACCCAGTACTTC	.	TRBJ2-5	TRBV15	once
CASSQDLAGREWVHSYNEQFF	TGCGCCAGCAGCCAAGATCTTGCGGGGCGGGAGTGGGTCCACTCCTACAATGAGCAGTTCTTC	TRBD2	TRBJ2-1	TRBV4-1	.
CASSPLRGQSYNEQFF	TGTGCCAGCAGTCCACTTAGGGGACAGTCCTACAATGAGCAGTTCTTC	TRBD1	TRBJ2-1	TRBV28	.
CASSLDWRPIETQYF	TGTGCCAGCAGCTTAGATTGGAGACCAATAGAGACCCAGTACTTC	.	TRBJ2-5	TRBV11-2	.
CASSLAGGYEQYF	TGTGCCAGCAGCTTAGCGGGGGGCTACGAGCAGTACTTC	.	TRBJ2-7	TRBV7-2	.
CSASRDSGTEAFF	TGCAGCGCCAGCAGGGACTCCGGCACTGAAGCTTTCTTT	.	TRBJ1-1	TRBV29-1	.
CASSTLDSSYEQYF	TGTGCCAGCTCAACTCTAGACAGCTCCTACGAGCAGTACTTC	.	TRBJ2-7	TRBV18	.
CASSARTDNEQFF	TGTGCCAGCAGTGCGAGGACAGACAATGAGCAGTTCTTC	.	TRBJ2-1	TRBV6-1	.
CASTQDRGLYEQYF	TGTGCCAGCACCCAAGACAGGGGGTTGTACGAGCAGTACTTC	TRBD1	TRBJ2-7	TRBV7-2	.
CASSTNAYQETQYF	TGTGCCAGCTCGACAAACGCGTACCAAGAGACCCAGTACTTC	.	TRBJ2-5	TRBV18	.
CASSLDIREQYF	TGCGCCAGCAGCCTGGACATCCGCGAGCAGTACTTC	.	TRBJ2-7	TRBV5-1	once
CASSLASGSNQPQHF	TGTGCCAGCAGCCTGGCCTCAGGGTCCAATCAGCCCCAGCATTTT	.	TRBJ1-5	TRBV2	.
CASGTSGLEQYF	TGTGCCAGCGGTACTAGCGGGCTCGAGCAGTACTTC	TRBD2	TRBJ2-7	TRBV7-9	.
CATSSRERYEQYF	TGTGCCACCAGCAGTAGGGAGCGCTACGAGCAGTACTTC	.	TRBJ2-7	TRBV15	.
CASSPGSGGLYEQYF	TGTGCCAGCAGTCCCGGCTCGGGAGGCCTCTACGAGCAGTACTTC	TRBD2	TRBJ2-7	TRBV7-9	once
CASSIAGETQYF	TGTGCCAGCAGTATAGCGGGAGAGACCCAGTACTTC	TRBD2	TRBJ2-5	TRBV11-1	.
CAIRTDRTEAFF	TGTGCCATCAGGACAGACAGGACTGAAGCTTTCTTT	.	TRBJ1-1	TRBV10-3	.